This TCR beta chain was sequenced during a study of blood T cells in healthy people across ages. Alongside a J-beta primer mix, a sample-barcoded 5' primer served in a second PCR lasting about 7 to 12 cycles. TCRdb reanalysed the 5' RACE reads using MiXCR and keeps one entry per CDR3 protein. The table lists about 900,000 distinct CDR3 sequences, roughly 48% of them singletons. The germline gives CDR1 SGHVS, CDR2 FQNEAQ. This CDR3 contains 13 residues. V was clipped by 5 bases and J by 1 base, with 8 bases between them. The chain recombines TRBV7-8 with TRBJ2-5; D not certain. The origin of this receptor is a man younger than 40 in good health. Sequenced input: blood. The CDR3 loop is CASSDQFQETQYF. DNA for the CDR3: TGTGCCAGCAGCGATCAGTTCCAAGAGACCCAGTACTTC.